The T cell receptor (beta chain) under discussion was sequenced for a study of shared clonotypes between healthy human individuals. Sequencing used immunoSEQ multiplex PCR; TCRdb keeps in-frame clones, though not all of them. The data show approximately 1,000,000 clones, with around 78% seen just once and more than 0.5% held by the top ten. From germline, CDR1 is SGHTA and CDR2 FQGNSA. There are 15 residues in the CDR3. Trimming took 5 bases from V and 1 from J; bases not matched to a gene: 3. The receptor's source is a man aged 18 to 29 in good health. Some clones in this sample may be carry-over from other donors' samples. Specimen: memory CD4+ T cells from PBMCs. The subset: CD45RA-negative fraction. The chain combines TRBV7-2 with TRBJ1-5, with TRBD1 matching 9 bases. The CDR3 sequence: CASSLQGASNQPQHF. CDR3 coding DNA: TGTGCCAGCAGCCTACAGGGGGCAAGCAATCAGCCCCAGCATTTT.